One and the same sample provided the 10 T cell receptor beta chains below, sequenced in a study of human T cells and chemical hapten exposure. TCRdb itself ran the RACE reads through MiXCR, one entry per CDR3 protein. The sample includes 180,000 or so distinct CDR3 sequences, around 25% of them seen just once. Stated time point: patch test 3, about 24 weeks after DPC sensitization. Stated treatment: therapeutic diphenylcyclopropenone sensitization with weekly scalp DPC. Sequencing was performed on whole blood, taken in connection with sensitization to the hapten diphenylcyclopropenone (DPC). These receptor sequences come from a woman aged 40 to 50 with alopecia areata. Some clones in this sample may be carry-over from other donors' samples.

This clonotype has at least ten counts. This chain joins TRBV28 and TRBJ2-2; D uncertain. V lost 9 bases to trimming and J lost 2 bases, with 10 bases between them. The CDR3 consists of 13 residues. CDR1 and CDR2 from the germline V gene are MDHEN and SYDVKM. CDR3 DNA sequence: TGTGCCAGTGCCCCCGTAAACACCGGGGAGCTGTTTTTT. Protein product: CASAPVNTGELFF.

The chain uses TRBV7-2 and TRBJ2-3; 10 nucleotides agree with TRBD2. CDR3 length: 15 residues. The ends lost 1 base at V and 8 bases at J; junction bases unmatched: 6. CDR1 and CDR2 from the germline V gene are SGHTA and FQGNSA. The DNA for the CDR3 is TGTGCCAGCAGCTTAGTTCTAGCGGGAGCTCGTACGCAGTATTTT. This encodes CASSLVLAGARTQYF.

Turning to this clonotype: Relative to the germline gene, one junction end is altered; a read error may explain this. The rearrangement uses TRBV20-1 and TRBJ2-3, with no clear D. The CDR3 consists of 10 residues. Germline V CDR1 and CDR2: DFQATT, SNEGSKA (reference sequence). CDR3 nucleotide sequence: TGCAGTGCTGTTAGATCCTCGGTACTTTTT. Protein: CSAVRSSVLF.

The chain combines TRBV7-2 with TRBJ2-3, with D unclear. This CDR3 has 11 amino acids. CDR1 is SGHTA, CDR2 FQGNSA, per germline. The germline V and J ends were trimmed by 5 bases and 9 bases, with 9 bases remaining between them. The CDR3 DNA reads TGTGCCAGCAGCCGTGACTGGACGCAGTATTTT. It codes for CASSRDWTQYF.

V gene TRBV5-1 combines with J gene TRBJ2-1, with a tentative D call TRBD1 (6 bases). The germline V and J ends were trimmed by 4 bases and 1 base, with 12 bases remaining between them. This CDR3 is 15 amino acids long. Germline CDR1 reads SGHRS; CDR2 reads YFSETQ. Here the CDR3 reads CASSQQGNSYNEQFF. The CDR3 DNA reads as TGCGCCAGCAGCCAACAGGGTAATTCCTACAATGAGCAGTTCTTC.

This chain uses TRBV28 with TRBJ1-5; 8 bases fit TRBD1. Per germline, CDR1 MDHEN and CDR2 SYDVKM. The CDR3 runs 15 residues. The V and J ends lost 3 bases and 0 bases, in that order; junction bases with no gene match: 1. The CDR3 DNA sequence: TGTGCCAGCAGTTTCAGGGGGCCTAGCAATCAGCCCCAGCATTTT. Translation: CASSFRGPSNQPQHF.

This sequence joins TRBV12-3 or TRBV12-4 and TRBJ1-3; 7 bases match TRBD1. Trimming cost V 5 bases and J 2 bases; bases outside gene matches: 9. This CDR3 spans 16 amino acids. This CDR3 reads CASSPWDRTTGNTIYF. The CDR3 region has the DNA TGTGCCAGCAGTCCCTGGGACAGAACGACTGGAAACACCATATATTTT.

The chain joins TRBV12-3 or TRBV12-4 to TRBJ1-2; perhaps TRBD1 as D (5 bases). The CDR3 has 15 amino acids. Trimming took 5 bases from V and 2 from J, leaving 15 bases between them. This chain's CDR3 is CASSNLGGSNYGYTF. Written as DNA, the CDR3 is TGTGCCAGCAGTAATCTCGGGGGGTCGAACTATGGCTACACCTTC.

This clonotype was counted between two and nine times. This sequence joins TRBV28 and TRBJ2-4, with TRBD1 matching over 7 bases. Germline assignment: CDR1 MDHEN and CDR2 SYDVKM. The CDR3 extends over 14 amino acids. The V and J ends lost 6 bases and 1 base, in that order; junction bases with no gene match: 3. The CDR3 reads CASSQTGAKNIQYF. The DNA for the CDR3 is TGTGCCAGCAGCCAGACAGGGGCCAAAAACATTCAGTACTTC.

This clonotype has more than one count but fewer than ten. This rearrangement joins TRBV6-1 to TRBJ1-5, with 7 bases lining up with TRBD1. The CDR3 is 13 amino acids. V trimming: 1 base; J trimming: 6 bases; junction bases outside the gene matches: 0. Germline V gives CDR1 MNHNS, CDR2 SASEGT. The CDR3 is CASSEEGAQPQHF. The CDR3 bases are TGTGCCAGCAGTGAAGAGGGGGCTCAGCCCCAGCATTTT.